The 2 T cell receptor beta chains in this list originate from one sample, sequenced in a study of blood T cell repertoires in COVID-19. Some clones are missing from TCRdb's copy, which holds only in-frame ones; the method was immunoSEQ multiplex PCR. Of some 200,000 clones in the sample, less than 85% were seen once. The specimen was peripheral blood. The receptors were sampled from a woman aged 65 to 85 with acute or convalescent COVID-19.

The DNA for the CDR3 is TGCGCCAGCAGCGGGGGGACTAGCGGGCTCTACAATGAGCAGTTCTTC. Residues: CASSGGTSGLYNEQFF. The gene calls are TRBV5-1 and TRBJ2-1, with 12 nucleotides matching TRBD2. The CDR3 extends over 16 amino acids. The germline V gene encodes CDR1 SGHRS and CDR2 YFSETQ. Germline trimming cut 4 bases from V and 3 bases from J; bases unmatched to any gene: 5.

The chain employs TRBV30 and TRBJ1-5, with D possibly being TRBD1 (6 bases). The CDR3 runs to 12 residues. Germline V gene data show CDR1 as GTSNPN and CDR2 as SVGIG (reference sequence). The ends were cut back, 1 base at V and 6 bases at J, with 7 bases in the middle. In nucleotides, the CDR3 is TGTGCCTGGAGTGACAGGGCTCAGCCCCAGCATTTT. Its protein product is CAWSDRAQPQHF.